A selection of T cell receptor beta chains follows, all from one sample in a study of post-analysis software for immune sequencing data. TCRdb re-derived calls from the PCR reads in MiXCR, one entry per CDR3 protein. This table has some 690,000 distinct CDR3 sequences, roughly 27% appearing once. The sequenced sample was blood. The receptors here all came from a girl aged 5-17 years with multiple sclerosis. CDR3s include the opening cysteine and the closing phenylalanine or tryptophan. D genes are given only for firm matches. Clone sizes are given selectively: once, few, many, or a class where the clone is expanded.

-,TRBJ2-1,few,TRBV6-1,TGTGCCAGCAGTGAAGCGCGCGGCCATACCAGGAATGAGCAGTTCTTC,CASSEARGHTRNEQFF
TRBD1,TRBJ2-5,few,TRBV28,TGTGCCAGCAGCCAACTAGGGGACAGGTACCAAGAGACCCAGTACTTC,CASSQLGDRYQETQYF
TRBD1,TRBJ1-1,-,TRBV18,TGTGCCAGCTCACCACTCGACAGGGGGAACGCTGAAGCTTTCTTT,CASSPLDRGNAEAFF
TRBD1,TRBJ1-2,-,TRBV4-1,TGCGCCAGCAGCCAGGACCACTTAGGGACAGGAAGCTATGGCTACACCTTC,CASSQDHLGTGSYGYTF
-,TRBJ2-7,few,TRBV7-9,TGTGCCAGCAGCCCAGCTGGGGGGACCTACGAGCAGTACTTC,CASSPAGGTYEQYF
-,TRBJ2-5,-,TRBV20-1,TGCAGTGCTAGATACGGGTTCCAAGAGACCCAGTACTTC,CSARYGFQETQYF
TRBD2,TRBJ2-7,-,TRBV4-3,TGCGCCAGCAGCCAAGATCAGACCAGCGGGAGCTCCTACGAGCAGTACTTC,CASSQDQTSGSSYEQYF
-,TRBJ2-3,few,TRBV27,TGTGCCAGCAGTTTTGGGGTTTGGGGTACGCAGTATTTT,CASSFGVWGTQYF
-,TRBJ2-3,-,TRBV7-9,TGTGCCAGCACCCGCAGTATAGGCACAGATACGCAGTATTTT,CASTRSIGTDTQYF
TRBD2,TRBJ2-7,few,TRBV28,TGTGCCAGCAACCTAGCGGGAGGGCCCTACGAGCAGTACTTC,CASNLAGGPYEQYF
TRBD1,TRBJ2-7,-,TRBV15,TGTGCCACCAGCAGAGAATTGGGACAGTCCTACGAGCAGTACTTC,CATSRELGQSYEQYF
-,TRBJ2-3,few,TRBV7-2,TGTGCCAGCAGCATCACTACAGATACGCAGTATTTT,CASSITTDTQYF